Listed here are 6 T cell receptor beta chains from one sample, sequenced in a study of CD8+ T cells in alopecia areata. Noted treatment: oral pan-JAK inhibitor, 5-10 mg twice daily. RNA extraction was followed by reverse transcription into cDNA, which acted as the sequencing template. Clones were sequenced by immunoSEQ multiplex PCR, and TCRdb holds only the in-frame ones, with some missing. The data contain fewer than 100,000 clones, around 70% of them singletons. This specimen was CD8+ T cells sorted from blood, taken between weeks 43 and 45, from a patient treated with tofacitinib. The source of these receptors is a human donor with alopecia areata.

The V call is TRBV7-9, the J call TRBJ2-7; D is perhaps TRBD1 or TRBD2 (5 bases each). The CDR3 is 12 amino acids. The germline gives CDR1 SEHNR, CDR2 FQNEAQ (reference sequence). V was clipped by 5 bases and J by 3 bases, with 8 bases between them. The CDR3 reads CASSGDGYEQYF. The CDR3 nucleotides read TGTGCCAGCAGCGGGGACGGCTACGAGCAGTACTTC.

The genes are TRBV14 and TRBJ2-3, with 11 positions matching TRBD2. Germline CDR1 is SGHDN and CDR2 is FVKESK. The CDR3 is 20 amino acids. V shed 4 bases and J 2 bases; nucleotides not matched to a gene: 17. The CDR3, as DNA: TGTGCCAGCAGCCCCTACGATCCTTATACTAGCGGGGGATCCACAGATACGCAGTATTTT. This translates into CASSPYDPYTSGGSTDTQYF.

This clone was seen a handful of times. The sample has other DNA sequences that encode this CDR3 too. This sequence joins TRBV19 and TRBJ1-2, with TRBD1 as a possible D gene (6 bases). This CDR3 comprises 14 residues. Per germline, CDR1 LNHDA and CDR2 SQIVND (reference sequence). V dropped 5 bases and J dropped 0 bases, with 10 bases sitting between them. The CDR3, as DNA: TGTGCCAGTAGTCCAAGGACAGCTAACTATGGCTACACCTTC. As protein: CASSPRTANYGYTF.

The chain has TRBV19 and TRBJ2-7, with D perhaps assigned TRBD1 or TRBD2 (5 bases each). This CDR3 has 12 amino acids. Trimming left V 5 bases short and J 4 bases short, with 9 bases between. CDR1 and CDR2 from the germline V gene are LNHDA and SQIVND (reference sequence). In DNA, the CDR3 is TGTGCCAGTAGTTCGGGGCTGTACGAGCAGTACTTC. This codes for CASSSGLYEQYF.

This chain connects TRBV9 to TRBJ2-3; a possible D gene is TRBD2 (6 bases). The CDR3 totals 15 residues. V was clipped by 6 bases and J by 2 bases, with 16 bases between them. Germline CDR1 SGDLS, CDR2 YYNGEE. CDR3 sequence reads: CASTAGSGATDTQYF. DNA of the CDR3: TGTGCCAGCACCGCGGGTAGCGGAGCCACAGATACGCAGTATTTT.

The CDR3 sequence is CAIRGGEGIPLMGGYTF. DNA for the CDR3: TGTGCCATCAGAGGGGGCGAGGGTATCCCCCTCATGGGAGGCTACACCTTC. The chain has TRBV10-3 and TRBJ1-2, with 7 positions matching TRBD1. This CDR3 is 17 amino acids long. Germline CDR1 is ENHRY and CDR2 is SYGVKD. Trimming removed 6 bases from V and 8 bases from J; junction bases left unmatched: 21.